A selection of T cell receptor beta chains follows, all from one sample in a study of blood T cell repertoires in COVID-19. Assay used: immunoSEQ multiplex PCR; TCRdb lists only in-frame clones, some missing. Seen here are about 250,000 clones, about 91% observed once, and the top ten hold roughly 6%. Sequencing was done on a sample of peripheral blood. The source is a woman aged 25 to 45 with COVID-19, enrolled during active disease. Both conserved end residues are trimmed from each CDR3. Where a row states a size, it is once, few, many or the class of an expanded clone; other rows omit it.

CDR3	V	J	size
ASSPVEDRAFRAYGYT	TRBV4-2	TRBJ1-2	NA
ATSEGWAGGYNEQF	TRBV24-1	TRBJ2-1	NA
ASGFPGGTEAF	TRBV12-5	TRBJ1-1	NA
ASSLRSRFSNQPQH	TRBV28	TRBJ1-5	NA
ASLETSGTTETQY	TRBV6-6	TRBJ2-5	NA
ASSQDRSGELF	TRBV4-1	TRBJ2-2	many
ATSRDSGPLEYNEQF	TRBV15	TRBJ2-1	NA
ASGLRQTYGYT	TRBV12-5	TRBJ1-2	NA
SARQWQGWYQETQY	TRBV29-1	TRBJ2-5	NA
SASGTGVEKLF	TRBV20-1	TRBJ1-4	NA
ASSKGGDHSYNEQF	TRBV19	TRBJ2-1	NA
ASSLGEEGEKLF	TRBV13	TRBJ1-4	NA
ASNEIRPSGIGGELF	TRBV19	TRBJ2-2	NA
ARSLDPRAVKDTQY	TRBV5-3	TRBJ2-3	NA
ATSRDHRAVTNTEAF	TRBV15	TRBJ1-1	once
ASRSFEVDSNQPQH	TRBV6-6	TRBJ1-5	NA
ASSPLNSPLH	TRBV12-3/TRBV12-4	TRBJ1-6	NA
ASSGRTSGGNTQY	TRBV5-1	TRBJ2-3	NA
ASEFTGGYNGYT	TRBV19	TRBJ1-2	NA
ATSSSSYEQY	TRBV24-1	TRBJ2-7	once
ASGKAGQGANEKLF	TRBV7-9	TRBJ1-4	NA
ASSPEGRAMNTEAF	TRBV18	TRBJ1-1	once
ASNRDSNQPQH	TRBV2	TRBJ1-5	NA
ASSYLGQGGSPLH	TRBV28	TRBJ1-6	NA
ARRPGRRNTIY	TRBV6-5	TRBJ1-3	NA
ASSLLRNTGELF	TRBV27	TRBJ2-2	NA
ASSSPFPGQGLEAF	TRBV6-2/TRBV6-3	TRBJ1-1	NA
ATREGLNYGYT	TRBV2	TRBJ1-2	NA
ASSQEGTGGTDTQY	TRBV4-3	TRBJ2-3	NA
ASSPSYRGHSYNSPLH	TRBV11-2	TRBJ1-6	NA
AGSLVAGDSPLH	TRBV21-1	TRBJ1-6	NA
ASSLRPLGTGITDTQY	TRBV27	TRBJ2-3	NA
ASSYQYEDHTQY	TRBV11-2	TRBJ2-3	NA
ATSRDKASGYEQY	TRBV15	TRBJ2-7	once
ASSLRDFTITDTQY	TRBV7-2	TRBJ2-3	NA